A selection of T cell receptor beta chains follows, all from one sample in a study of chemoradiotherapy in HPV16-positive cancers. Generated by immunoSEQ multiplex PCR, the TCRdb table keeps only in-frame clones and is missing some. The sample lists fewer than 40,000 clones, just under 80% occurring once. The source material was blood, sampled from a patient who underwent chemoradiotherapy. The source is a human donor with HPV-associated anogenital cancer. CDR3s include the opening cysteine and the closing phenylalanine or tryptophan. A D gene is named only where the DNA matches it firmly. Clone sizes are given selectively: once, few, many, or a class where the clone is expanded.

v_gene	j_gene	d_gene	abundance	CDR3nt	CDR3aa
TRBV5-1	TRBJ1-6	NA	NA	TGCGCCAGCAGCTTGGAGGCGGGTGGGGCAGACAGGTCAGTGGATTCACCCCTCCACTTT	CASSLEAGGADRSVDSPLHF
TRBV6-5	TRBJ1-1	NA	NA	TGTGCCAGCAGTTTGACAGGGAACACTGAAGCTTTCTTT	CASSLTGNTEAFF
TRBV7-8	TRBJ2-5	TRBD2	NA	TGTGCCAGCAGCTTAGCTCGGCTAGCGGGAGCCCGGATTCAAGAGACCCAGTACTTC	CASSLARLAGARIQETQYF
TRBV30	TRBJ2-1	NA	NA	TGTGCCTGGAGTAAGGGCTTGGCGGGTGAGCAGTTCTTC	CAWSKGLAGEQFF
TRBV5-6	TRBJ2-3	TRBD2	NA	TGTGCCAGCAGCACTCTAGCGGCGCAAACGCAGTATTTT	CASSTLAAQTQYF
TRBV7-2	TRBJ1-6	TRBD1	NA	TGTGCCAGCAGCTCCCTACAGGGGGCGCATCCCTATAATTCACCCCTCCACTTT	CASSSLQGAHPYNSPLHF
TRBV7-8	TRBJ1-5	NA	NA	TGTGCCAGCAGGGACGCAGGTAGCAATCAGCCCCAGCATTTT	CASRDAGSNQPQHF
TRBV19	TRBJ2-3	TRBD2	NA	TGTGCCAGTAGTATAGGAACAGCGGGGAGCACAGATACGCAGTATTTT	CASSIGTAGSTDTQYF
TRBV2	TRBJ2-1	NA	NA	TGTGCCAGCGGTTGGGCGGTCGTCGGTGAGCAGTTCTTC	CASGWAVVGEQFF
TRBV28	TRBJ1-5	NA	NA	TGTGCCAGCAGACAACAGGGACAGCCCCAGCATTTT	CASRQQGQPQHF
TRBV7-2	TRBJ2-7	NA	NA	TGTGCCAGCAGCGCTTACAGGGAGAGTCCCGAGCAGTACTTC	CASSAYRESPEQYF
TRBV5-6	TRBJ1-6	NA	NA	TGTGCCAGCAGTTTCGGCAGGGTCTCCTATAATTCACCCCTCCACTTT	CASSFGRVSYNSPLHF
TRBV11-2	TRBJ2-7	TRBD1	NA	TGTGCCACCATCGACAGGGAAGGATCCTACGAGCAGTGCTTC	CATIDREGSYEQCF
TRBV10-3	TRBJ1-1	TRBD1	NA	TGTGCCACCATTGGACAGGGGAGTATTAAAGCTTTCTTT	CATIGQGSIKAFF
TRBV19	TRBJ1-3	NA	NA	TGTGCCAGTACCCTGGGACGGTACTCTGGAAACACCATATATTTT	CASTLGRYSGNTIYF
TRBV4-3	TRBJ1-2	NA	NA	TGCGCCAGCAGCCAAGAGGCAAGGGGATCCGTTGGCTACACCTTC	CASSQEARGSVGYTF
TRBV10-3	TRBJ1-1	TRBD1	NA	TGTGCCATCACTTGGACAGGGAGGACTGAAGCTTTCTTT	CAITWTGRTEAFF
TRBV6-7	TRBJ1-6	TRBD1	NA	TGTGCCAGCAGGAAAGGGACAGCCTATAATTCACCCCTCCACTTT	CASRKGTAYNSPLHF
TRBV10-3	TRBJ1-5	TRBD1	NA	TGTGCCACAAGACAGGGGAGCAATCAGCCCCAGCATTTT	CATRQGSNQPQHF
TRBV18	TRBJ1-3	NA	NA	TGTGCCAGCTCACCACCGGCCAGGGACCACACCATATATTTT	CASSPPARDHTIYF
TRBV5-4	TRBJ1-2	NA	NA	TGTGCCAGCAGCTTATTGGCCGGTTCCTATGGCTACACCTTC	CASSLLAGSYGYTF
TRBV5-5	TRBJ1-4	TRBD1	NA	TGTGCCAGCAGCTTGTTTGCCACAGGGGATGAAAAACTGTTTTTT	CASSLFATGDEKLFF
TRBV19	TRBJ2-2	TRBD1	NA	TGTGCCAGTAGTCCGCGGACAGGGCCCCTTTTGAACACCGGGGAGCTGTTTTTT	CASSPRTGPLLNTGELFF
TRBV9	TRBJ2-5	TRBD2	NA	TGTGCCAGCAGCGTCGCGGCAGGGACTAGCGGACAGCAAGAGACCCAGTACTTC	CASSVAAGTSGQQETQYF
TRBV29-1	TRBJ2-3	NA	NA	TGCAGCGTTGAAGGCCAGGCTTCCACAGATACGCAGTATTTT	CSVEGQASTDTQYF
TRBV5-1	TRBJ2-1	TRBD1	NA	TGCGCCAGCAGCTCGGACGGGACAGTCTACAATGAGCAGTTCTTC	CASSSDGTVYNEQFF
TRBV6-5	TRBJ1-1	TRBD1	NA	TGTGCCAGCAGTTACTCAAACAGGGGAGGCGCTTTCTTT	CASSYSNRGGAFF
TRBV6-5	TRBJ2-3	NA	NA	TGTGCCAGCAGCCGAGGGGGGGTAGGCACAGATACGCAGTATTTT	CASSRGGVGTDTQYF
TRBV30	TRBJ1-6	NA	NA	TGTGCCTGGAATGCGGGGGGCGCCTATAATTCACCCCTCCACTTT	CAWNAGGAYNSPLHF
TRBV4-1	TRBJ2-7	TRBD1	NA	TGCGCCAGCAGCCATAGAACAGGGGACGAGCAGTACTTC	CASSHRTGDEQYF
TRBV7-6	TRBJ2-7	TRBD1	NA	TGTGCCAGCAGCTCTCTACCCCAGGGGGCCTACGAGCAGTACTTC	CASSSLPQGAYEQYF
TRBV5-1	TRBJ2-5	TRBD2	NA	TGCGCCAGCAGAACTGCGGGGGGGCCGGGGCAAGAGACCCAGTACTTC	CASRTAGGPGQETQYF
TRBV7-9	TRBJ1-5	NA	NA	TGTGCCAGCAGCTTCGGGGCGGGTACGAGCAATCAGCCCCAGCATTTT	CASSFGAGTSNQPQHF
TRBV10-3	TRBJ1-1	NA	NA	TGTGCCATCACGTCCTTGACTGAAGCTTTCTTT	CAITSLTEAFF
TRBV10-3	TRBJ1-1	NA	once	TGTGCCATCATGCCGAGTTCGAACACTGAAGCTTTCTTT	CAIMPSSNTEAFF
TRBV9	TRBJ1-2	TRBD1	NA	TGTGCCAGCAGCCCCGTCGGACAGGGTGTAGGTATTGACTATGGCTACACCTTC	CASSPVGQGVGIDYGYTF